The T cell receptor (beta chain) under discussion was sequenced for a study of memory CD4+ T cells and cytomegalovirus serostatus. Details on this clone: Antigen unknown.

The protocol was immunoSEQ multiplex PCR, while the TCRdb copy is restricted to in-frame clones and leaves out a portion. This sample has about 60,000 clones, with 80% found just once. The sort gate was single viable CD3+CD4+CD8-CD45RO+ cells for memory CD4+ T cells. CMV serostatus came from serum IgG against pp150, pp28, p38, p52. CD4+ T cells were isolated by positive magnetic selection. General study results and limits: About two fifths of the roughly 160 known CMV-associated TCRbeta sequences appeared in CD4+ memory. A US-trained random forest predicted CMV serostatus with median AUC around 0.9.

Germline values: CDR1 ENHRY, CDR2 SYGVKD. This CDR3 contains 13 residues. V lost 8 bases, J lost 3 bases, and 14 bases lay in between. Sequencing was carried out using memory CD4+ T cells from blood. This chain uses TRBV10-3 with TRBJ2-7, with D possibly TRBD2 on 5 matching bases. The receptor was isolated from an adult in good health and CMV-seronegative. Some clones in this sample may be carry-over from other donors' samples. The CDR3 nucleotides read TGTGCCATCTCGGAGGCATTCTACTACGAGCAGTACTTC. This sequence encodes CAISEAFYYEQYF.